Below, one TCR beta chain is given with its context. The data were obtained in a study of blood T cell repertoires in COVID-19. Overall study context: COVID-19 samples collected from the United States, Italy and Spain covered acute and convalescent phases. Sample material is recorded as cDNA or gDNA derived from T cells, B-cell-depleted T cells, or PBMCs.

The junction had 4 bases not matched to a gene; V was cut back by 1 base and J by 6 bases. Germline V gene lookup returns CDR1 LNHDA and CDR2 SQIVND (reference sequence). The CDR3 has 14 amino acids. In the source study's methods: It was from reference gene primer amplification that nucleated cell counts were estimated. Some clones are missing from TCRdb's copy, which holds only in-frame ones; the method was immunoSEQ multiplex PCR. The V and J calls and clone size are taken from that table; D and trimming were inferred from the DNA. The sample consists of 200,000 or so clones, 79% of them appearing once.

This chain joins TRBV19 and TRBJ2-7, with 9 bases aligning to TRBD1. The TCR originated in a man aged 55 to 70 with active or convalescent COVID-19. Sequenced material: peripheral blood. The CDR3, as DNA: TGTGCCAGTAGTATAGGGGACAGGGTCGCCGAGCAGTACTTC. It translates to CASSIGDRVAEQYF.